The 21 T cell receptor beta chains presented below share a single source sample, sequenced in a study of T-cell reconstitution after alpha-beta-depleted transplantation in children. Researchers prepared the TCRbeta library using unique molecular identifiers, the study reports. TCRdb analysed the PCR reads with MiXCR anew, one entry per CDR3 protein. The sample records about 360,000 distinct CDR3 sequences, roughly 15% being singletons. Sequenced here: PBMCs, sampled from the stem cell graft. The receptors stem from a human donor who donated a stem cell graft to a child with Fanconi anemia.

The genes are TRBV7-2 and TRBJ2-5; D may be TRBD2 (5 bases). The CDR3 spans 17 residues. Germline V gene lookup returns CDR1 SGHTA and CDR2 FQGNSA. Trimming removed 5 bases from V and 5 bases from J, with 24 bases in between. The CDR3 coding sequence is TGTGCCAGCAGCACTAGGTTTGGGCAAAGCGCGTGGGAGACCCAGTACTTC. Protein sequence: CASSTRFGQSAWETQYF.

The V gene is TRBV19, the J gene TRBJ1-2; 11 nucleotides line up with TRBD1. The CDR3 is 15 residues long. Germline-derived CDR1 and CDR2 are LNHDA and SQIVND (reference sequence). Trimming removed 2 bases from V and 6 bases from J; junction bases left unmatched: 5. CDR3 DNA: TGTGCCAGTAGTATACCCGGACAGGGGGCAAATGGCTACACCTTC. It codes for CASSIPGQGANGYTF.

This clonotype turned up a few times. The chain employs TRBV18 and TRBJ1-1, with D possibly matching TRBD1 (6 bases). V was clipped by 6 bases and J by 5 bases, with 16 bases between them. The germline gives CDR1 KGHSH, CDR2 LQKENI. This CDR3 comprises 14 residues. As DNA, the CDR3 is TGTGCCAGCTCTCCCACGGGGGGCTCGACTGAAGCTTTCTTT. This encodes CASSPTGGSTEAFF.

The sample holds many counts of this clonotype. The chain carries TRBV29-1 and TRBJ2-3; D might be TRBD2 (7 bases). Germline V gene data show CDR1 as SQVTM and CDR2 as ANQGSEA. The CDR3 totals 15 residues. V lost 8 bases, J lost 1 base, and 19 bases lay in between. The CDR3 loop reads CSTGGQGGGTDTQYF. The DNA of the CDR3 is TGCAGCACCGGGGGGCAGGGAGGGGGCACAGATACGCAGTATTTT.

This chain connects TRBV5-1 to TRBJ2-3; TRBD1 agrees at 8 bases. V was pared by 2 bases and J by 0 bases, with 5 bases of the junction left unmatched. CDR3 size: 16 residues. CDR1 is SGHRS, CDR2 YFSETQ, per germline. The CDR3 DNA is TGCGCCAGCAGCTTTTATACAGGGGGAAGCACAGATACGCAGTATTTT. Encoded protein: CASSFYTGGSTDTQYF.

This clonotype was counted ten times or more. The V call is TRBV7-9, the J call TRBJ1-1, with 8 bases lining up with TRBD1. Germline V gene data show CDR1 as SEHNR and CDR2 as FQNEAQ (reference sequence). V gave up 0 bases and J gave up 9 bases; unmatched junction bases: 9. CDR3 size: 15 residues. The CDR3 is CASSLASGGTGKAFF. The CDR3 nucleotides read TGTGCCAGCAGCTTAGCCTCCGGGGGGACAGGCAAAGCTTTCTTT.

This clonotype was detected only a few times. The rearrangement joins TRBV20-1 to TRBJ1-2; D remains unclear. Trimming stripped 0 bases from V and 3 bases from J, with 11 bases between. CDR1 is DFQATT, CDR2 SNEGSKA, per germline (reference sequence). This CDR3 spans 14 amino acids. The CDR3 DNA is TGCAGTGCTAGAGAAACAAACAAGGACTATGGCTACACCTTC. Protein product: CSARETNKDYGYTF.

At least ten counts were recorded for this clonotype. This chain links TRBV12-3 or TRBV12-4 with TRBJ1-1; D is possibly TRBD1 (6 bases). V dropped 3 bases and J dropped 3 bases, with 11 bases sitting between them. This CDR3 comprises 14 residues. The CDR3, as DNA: TGTGCCAGCAGTTTTACAGGGCTGGACACTGAAGCTTTCTTT. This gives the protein CASSFTGLDTEAFF.

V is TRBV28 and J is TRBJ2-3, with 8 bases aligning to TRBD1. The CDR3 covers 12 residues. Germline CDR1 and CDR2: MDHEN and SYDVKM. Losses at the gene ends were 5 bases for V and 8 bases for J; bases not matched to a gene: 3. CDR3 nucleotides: TGTGCCAGCAGTACAGGGGGAGGTACGCAGTATTTT. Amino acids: CASSTGGGTQYF.

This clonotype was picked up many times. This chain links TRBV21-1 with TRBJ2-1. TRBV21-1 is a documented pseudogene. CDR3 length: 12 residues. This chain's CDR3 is CASSPMNNEQFF. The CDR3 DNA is TGTGCCAGCAGCCCTATGAACAATGAGCAGTTCTTC.

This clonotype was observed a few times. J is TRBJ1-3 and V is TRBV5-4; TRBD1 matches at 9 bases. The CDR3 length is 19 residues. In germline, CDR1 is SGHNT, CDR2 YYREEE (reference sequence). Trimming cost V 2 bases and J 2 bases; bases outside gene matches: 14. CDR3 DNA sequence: TGTGCCAGCAGCTTCGCCTCCGGGACAGGGAATTGGGCTGGAAACACCATATATTTT. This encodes CASSFASGTGNWAGNTIYF.

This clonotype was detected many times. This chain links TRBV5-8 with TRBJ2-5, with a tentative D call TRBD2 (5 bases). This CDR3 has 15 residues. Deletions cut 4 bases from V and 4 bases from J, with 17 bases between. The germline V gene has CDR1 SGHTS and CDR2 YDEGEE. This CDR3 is CASSPSGVGGETQYF. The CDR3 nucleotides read TGTGCCAGCAGCCCCTCCGGGGTAGGAGGAGAGACCCAGTACTTC.

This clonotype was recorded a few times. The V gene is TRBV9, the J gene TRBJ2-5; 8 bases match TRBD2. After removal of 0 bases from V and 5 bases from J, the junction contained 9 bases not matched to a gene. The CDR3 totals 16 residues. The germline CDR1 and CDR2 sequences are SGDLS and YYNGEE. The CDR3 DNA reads TGTGCCAGCAGCGTAGTGGATAGCGGGGAGGGTGAGACCCAGTACTTC. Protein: CASSVVDSGEGETQYF.

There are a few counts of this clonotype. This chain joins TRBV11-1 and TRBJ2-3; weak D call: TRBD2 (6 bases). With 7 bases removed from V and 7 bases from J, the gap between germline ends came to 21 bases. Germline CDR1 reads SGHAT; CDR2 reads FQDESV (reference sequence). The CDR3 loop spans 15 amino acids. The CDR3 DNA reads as TGTGCCAGCACCGCGGGGATTACGGTCCCATATACGCAGTATTTT. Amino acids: CASTAGITVPYTQYF.

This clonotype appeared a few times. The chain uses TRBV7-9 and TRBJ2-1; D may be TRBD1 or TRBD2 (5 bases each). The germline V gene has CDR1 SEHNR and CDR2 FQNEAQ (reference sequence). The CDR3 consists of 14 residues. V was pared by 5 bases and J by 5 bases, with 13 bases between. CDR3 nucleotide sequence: TGTGCCAGCAGCCCCGGGACCCCTCACAATGAGCAGTTCTTC. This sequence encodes CASSPGTPHNEQFF. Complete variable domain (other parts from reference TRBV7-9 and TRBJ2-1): DTGVSQNPRHKITKRGQNVTFRCDPISEHNRLYWYRQTLGQGPEFLTYFQNEAQLEKSRLLSDRFSAERPKGSFSTLEIQRTEQGDSAMYLCASSPGTPHNEQFFGPGTRLTVL.

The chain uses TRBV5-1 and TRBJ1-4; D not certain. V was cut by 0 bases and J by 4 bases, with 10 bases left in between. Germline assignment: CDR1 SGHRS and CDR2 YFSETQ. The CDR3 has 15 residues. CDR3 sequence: CASSLAPLFNEKLFF. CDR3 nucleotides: TGCGCCAGCAGCTTGGCCCCCCTCTTTAATGAAAAACTGTTTTTT.

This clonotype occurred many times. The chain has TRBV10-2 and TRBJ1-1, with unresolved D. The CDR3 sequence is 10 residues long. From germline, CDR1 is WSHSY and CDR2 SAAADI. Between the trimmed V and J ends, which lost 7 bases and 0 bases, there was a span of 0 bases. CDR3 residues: CASMNTEAFF. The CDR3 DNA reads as TGCGCCAGCATGAACACTGAAGCTTTCTTT.

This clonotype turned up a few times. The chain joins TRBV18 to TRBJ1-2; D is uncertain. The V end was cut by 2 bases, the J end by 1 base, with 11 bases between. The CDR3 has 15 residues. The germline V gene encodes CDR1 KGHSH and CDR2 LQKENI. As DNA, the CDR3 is TGTGCCAGCTCACCATCCAGGACCTATAACTATGGCTACACCTTC. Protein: CASSPSRTYNYGYTF.

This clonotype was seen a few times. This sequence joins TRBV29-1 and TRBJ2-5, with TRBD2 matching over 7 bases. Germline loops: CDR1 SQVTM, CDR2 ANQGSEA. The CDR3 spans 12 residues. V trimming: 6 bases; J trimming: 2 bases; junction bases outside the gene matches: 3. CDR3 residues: CSVGTTQETQYF. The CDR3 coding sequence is TGCAGCGTGGGGACTACACAAGAGACCCAGTACTTC.

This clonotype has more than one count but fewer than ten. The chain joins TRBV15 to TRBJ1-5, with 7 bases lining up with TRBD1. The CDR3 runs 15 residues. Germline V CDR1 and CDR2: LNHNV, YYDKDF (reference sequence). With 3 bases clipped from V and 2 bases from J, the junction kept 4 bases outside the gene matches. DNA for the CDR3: TGTGCCACCAGCAGGGACGGACAGGGCAATCAGCCCCAGCATTTT. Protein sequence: CATSRDGQGNQPQHF.

CDR3 protein: CASSPTRARNEKLFF. CDR3 sequence (DNA): TGCGCCAGCAGCCCCACGAGGGCCCGTAATGAAAAACTGTTTTTT. J is TRBJ1-4 and V is TRBV4-3; D not certain. CDR1 and CDR2 (germline): LGHNA, YSLEER. This CDR3 region has 15 residues. Deletions cut 4 bases from V and 4 bases from J, with 13 bases between.